These 21 T cell receptor beta chains were all obtained from the same sample, sequenced in a study of CD8 T cells in Susac syndrome. An input of about 0.5 to 1 ug of RNA was subjected to reverse transcription using random hexamers. TCRdb re-called the immunoSEQ multiplex PCR reads through MiXCR, storing one row per CDR3 protein. Among 150,000 to 200,000 distinct CDR3 sequences listed, around 93% were seen once. The specimen sequenced was CD4+ T cells from PBMCs. The receptors were gathered from a human donor in good health.

The rearrangement links TRBV6-1 to TRBJ2-3, with a possible D match to TRBD1 (5 bases). The CDR3 sequence is 14 residues long. With 5 bases removed from V and 1 base from J, the gap between germline ends came to 10 bases. In germline, CDR1 is MNHNS, CDR2 SASEGT. The CDR3 reads CASSFTTGTDTQYF. DNA for the CDR3: TGTGCCAGCAGTTTTACGACAGGCACAGATACGCAGTATTTT.

This clonotype was counted a single time. The rearrangement uses TRBV3-1 and TRBJ1-6; TRBD1 matches 7 bases. CDR3 size: 14 residues. V was pared by 6 bases and J by 7 bases, with 6 bases of the junction left unmatched. Germline CDR1 and CDR2: LGHDT and YNNKEL (reference sequence). The CDR3, as DNA: TGTGCCAGCAGTCCGCAGGGGGGAAATTCACCCCTCCACTTT. Encoded protein: CASSPQGGNSPLHF.

The rearrangement joins TRBV6-2 or TRBV6-3 to TRBJ2-1; D is possibly TRBD2 (6 bases). Per germline, CDR1 MNHEY and CDR2 SVGEGT. CDR3 size: 14 residues. The V gene lost 2 bases and the J gene lost 3 bases, with 8 bases spanning the gap. DNA of the CDR3: TGTGCCAGCAGTTACCCGGGAGACTACAATGAGCAGTTCTTC. It encodes CASSYPGDYNEQFF.

J is TRBJ2-2 and V is TRBV20-1, with D possibly being TRBD2 (5 bases). The CDR3 contains 13 residues. Germline CDR1 DFQATT, CDR2 SNEGSKA (reference sequence). V lost 3 bases, J lost 8 bases, and 13 bases lay in between. The CDR3 DNA follows: TGCAGTGCTAGCGAGGGAGCGACTGGGGAGCTGTTTTTT. Residues: CSASEGATGELFF.

V gene TRBV12-3 or TRBV12-4 combines with J gene TRBJ1-5; no firm D call. The CDR3 extends over 13 amino acids. V lost 7 bases and J lost 5, with 12 bases in between. The CDR3 region is CASTSRLDQPQHF. In DNA, the CDR3 is TGTGCCAGCACCTCACGGTTGGATCAGCCCCAGCATTTT.

The chain employs TRBV12-5 and TRBJ1-4; D gene unclear. Germline CDR1 and CDR2: LGHNT and FRNRAP. V gave up 4 bases and J gave up 7 bases, with 10 bases separating them. The CDR3 has 13 residues. CDR3 sequence reads: CASGSVGVEKLFF. CDR3 DNA: TGTGCTAGTGGTTCGGTTGGAGTTGAAAAACTGTTTTTT.

This clonotype occurred once. The chain employs TRBV7-6 and TRBJ1-5, with unresolved D. Between the trimmed V and J ends, which lost 5 bases and 4 bases, there was a span of 9 bases. The CDR3 loop spans 13 amino acids. CDR1 is SGHVS and CDR2 is FNYEAQ in the germline V gene. The CDR3 loop is CASSVGFNQPQHF. The CDR3 region has the DNA TGTGCCAGCAGCGTTGGATTTAATCAGCCCCAGCATTTT.

J is TRBJ2-1 and V is TRBV5-4; no firm D call. Germline lookup yields CDR1 SGHNT and CDR2 YYREEE (reference sequence). The length of the CDR3 is 16 residues. V was trimmed by 7 bases and J by 0 bases, leaving 17 bases between them. The CDR3 is CASGPPAPSSYNEQFF. The CDR3 DNA is TGTGCCAGCGGCCCGCCCGCTCCCAGCTCCTACAATGAGCAGTTCTTC.

V gene TRBV3-1 combines with J gene TRBJ2-7; maybe TRBD1 (8 bases). The length of the CDR3 is 15 residues. V was pared by 5 bases and J by 4 bases, with 18 bases between. Germline V CDR1 and CDR2: LGHDT, YNNKEL (reference sequence). Here the CDR3 DNA reads TGTGCCAGCAGCTTCGCCCCACAGGGGGGGTACGAGCAGTACTTC. Encoded protein: CASSFAPQGGYEQYF.

The chain links TRBV11-2 to TRBJ1-2, with a tentative D call TRBD1 (5 bases). V lost 7 bases, J lost 7 bases, and 10 bases lay in between. The V gene's germline CDR1 is SGHAT and CDR2 FQNNGV. CDR3 length: 11 residues. CDR3 in amino acids: CASTRGAGYTF. The CDR3 DNA follows: TGTGCCAGCACCCGAGGGGCTGGCTACACCTTC.

J is TRBJ2-6 and V is TRBV5-1; D ambiguous. The germline V gene encodes CDR1 SGHRS and CDR2 YFSETQ. Trimming cost V 6 bases and J 0 bases, with 7 bases left between them. There are 14 residues in the CDR3. The CDR3 nucleotides read TGCGCCAGCATTGACGACTCTGGGGCCAACGTCCTGACTTTC. Translating it yields CASIDDSGANVLTF.

This sequence joins TRBV2 and TRBJ2-3; D call uncertain. Trimming took off 5 bases at V and 0 bases at J, with 6 bases between the two ends. The CDR3 is made up of 13 amino acids. Germline-derived CDR1 and CDR2 are SNHLY and FYNNEI. The CDR3 nucleotides read TGTGCCAGCAGTCTCTACAGCACAGATACGCAGTATTTT. Its protein product is CASSLYSTDTQYF.

CDR3 coding DNA: TGCGCCAGCAGACAAGGATTCATGGACAGGGGGTCTGGGACTGAAGCTTTCTTT. Its translation: CASRQGFMDRGSGTEAFF. The V gene is TRBV10-2, the J gene TRBJ1-1, with 10 nucleotides matching TRBD1. The CDR3 sequence is 18 residues long. Germline V gene sequence: CDR1 WSHSY, CDR2 SAAADI. V dropped 6 bases and J dropped 5; count of bases not matched to a gene: 18.

The chain has TRBV5-1 and TRBJ2-7; 7 positions match TRBD2. Germline-derived CDR1 and CDR2 are SGHRS and YFSETQ. The CDR3 contains 14 residues. J was trimmed by 0 bases and V by 7 bases; bases with no gene match: 7. CDR3 region: CASGITSASYEQYF. CDR3 in DNA: TGCGCCAGCGGCATAACTAGCGCCTCCTACGAGCAGTACTTC.

The chain recombines TRBV6-1 with TRBJ2-1, with TRBD2 identical over 14 bases. With V trimmed by 4 bases and J by 5 bases, 7 bases remained unmatched. Per germline, CDR1 MNHNS and CDR2 SASEGT. The CDR3 totals 17 residues. CDR3 bases: TGTGCCAGCAGTGTAATCCGGACTAGCGGGGGGCACAATGAGCAGTTCTTC. It specifies CASSVIRTSGGHNEQFF.

The genes are TRBV2 and TRBJ2-2; 8 bases align to TRBD2. The CDR3 length is 14 residues. The ends lost 11 bases at V and 6 bases at J; junction bases unmatched: 11. The germline V gene has CDR1 SNHLY and CDR2 FYNNEI. The CDR3 loop reads CACHGGLGSGELFF. CDR3 nucleotides: TGTGCCTGCCACGGGGGACTAGGATCCGGGGAGCTGTTTTTT.

The chain carries TRBV9 and TRBJ1-4; 7 bases are a match to TRBD1. The V gene end was trimmed by 0 bases and the J gene end by 7 bases; junction bases not matched to a gene: 6. The CDR3 consists of 15 residues. The germline gives CDR1 SGDLS, CDR2 YYNGEE. The CDR3 loop reads CASSVETGFREKLFF. CDR3 DNA sequence: TGTGCCAGCAGCGTAGAGACAGGGTTTCGTGAAAAACTGTTTTTT.

The rearrangement joins TRBV29-1 to TRBJ2-3; D possibly matches TRBD1 or TRBD2 (5 bases each). V lost 7 bases to trimming and J lost 4 bases, with 21 bases between them. This CDR3 comprises 15 residues. Looked up from germline, CDR1 is SQVTM and CDR2 is ANQGSEA. The CDR3 is CSALVGTGGSDTQYF. CDR3 in DNA: TGCAGCGCTCTTGTAGGGACCGGAGGTTCAGATACGCAGTATTTT.

The gene calls are TRBV29-1 and TRBJ1-5, with a weak D call TRBD1 (6 bases). V was shortened by 6 bases and J by 6 bases, with 15 bases between the two germline ends. Germline V gene data show CDR1 as SQVTM and CDR2 as ANQGSEA. The CDR3 is 13 residues long. The CDR3 DNA reads TGCAGCGTGCATCAGGGGCCTGGTCAGCCCCAGCATTTT. This encodes CSVHQGPGQPQHF.

The V and J genes are TRBV7-8 and TRBJ2-2; no clear D gene. The CDR3 runs 12 residues. V lost 5 bases and J lost 6, with 7 bases in between. Germline values: CDR1 SGHVS, CDR2 FQNEAQ. CDR3 sequence reads: CASSVSAGELFF. For the CDR3, the DNA is TGTGCCAGCAGCGTCAGCGCCGGGGAGCTGTTTTTT.

The rearrangement uses TRBV20-1 and TRBJ2-1, with a weak D call TRBD2 (5 bases). The CDR3 is 14 residues long. Germline CDR1 is DFQATT and CDR2 is SNEGSKA (reference sequence). The V end lost 5 bases, the J end lost 4 bases, and 15 bases lay between the germline ends. This CDR3 reads CSAWRANKYNEQFF. CDR3 DNA sequence: TGCAGTGCTTGGCGGGCTAACAAATACAATGAGCAGTTCTTC.